Presented here are 6 T cell receptor beta chains from one specimen sequenced in a study of T cell changes during pregnancy in multiple sclerosis. Generated by immunoSEQ multiplex PCR, the TCRdb table keeps only in-frame clones and is missing some. The sample shows fewer than 90,000 clones, around 94% of them seen only once. Source: peripheral blood, taken after pregnancy. These TCRs come from a female donor in good health, enrolled as a control in a pregnancy study.

The chain recombines TRBV5-6 with TRBJ2-5; 10 bases are a match to TRBD2. The last part of the DNA fits TRBJ2-7 better; the J call may be wrong. This CDR3 has 16 amino acids. Germline V gives CDR1 SGHDT, CDR2 YYEEEE. The CDR3 loop is CASSLGTGLALYEQYF. The DNA for the CDR3 is TGTGCCAGCAGCTTGGGTACGGGACTAGCGTTATACGAGCAGTACTTC.

This clone has just one count. The chain links TRBV5-5 to TRBJ2-5; the match to TRBD1 covers 10 bases. Germline V CDR1 and CDR2: SGHKS, YYEKEE (reference sequence). This CDR3 has 17 amino acids. V gave up 0 bases and J gave up 5 bases; unmatched junction bases: 10. The CDR3 nucleotides read TGTGCCAGCAGCTTGGTGTGGGACAGGGGTAGTGGTGAGACCCAGTACTTC. Translation gives CASSLVWDRGSGETQYF.

This chain connects TRBV27 to TRBJ2-7; 13 bases are a match to TRBD2. V shed 4 bases, J shed 4 bases, and the junction held 10 bases outside the gene matches. Germline CDR1 is MNHEY and CDR2 is SMNVEV (reference sequence). The CDR3 has 17 amino acids. This CDR3 reads CASSSWTSGRSGYEQYF. The CDR3 DNA reads TGTGCCAGCAGTTCCTGGACTAGCGGGAGATCCGGGTACGAGCAGTACTTC.

The chain has TRBV2 and TRBJ2-7; 9 nucleotides line up with TRBD1. The CDR3 extends over 15 amino acids. J was trimmed by 6 bases and V by 5 bases; bases with no gene match: 11. Germline V gene lookup returns CDR1 SNHLY and CDR2 FYNNEI. Here the CDR3 DNA reads TGTGCCAGCAGTCCTGACAGGGGGAGCCCGTTCGAGCAGTACTTC. Translation gives CASSPDRGSPFEQYF.

The rearrangement joins TRBV29-1 to TRBJ2-5; 9 nucleotides match TRBD2. Unmatched junction bases numbered 3, after V lost 0 bases and J lost 1 base. CDR1 and CDR2 from the germline V gene are SQVTM and ANQGSEA. This CDR3 contains 15 residues. The CDR3 nucleotides are TGCAGCGTTGAAGAGGATAGCGGGAGCCAAGAGACCCAGTACTTC. Translation: CSVEEDSGSQETQYF.

J is TRBJ2-1 and V is TRBV28; 11 nucleotides match TRBD2. J lost 6 bases, V lost 5 bases, and 9 bases had no gene match. The CDR3 contains 16 residues. The germline gives CDR1 MDHEN, CDR2 SYDVKM. CDR3 in DNA: TGTGCCAGCAGTCAAGTAGGTAGCGGGAGGGCCAATGAGCAGTTCTTC. This gives the protein CASSQVGSGRANEQFF.